This TCR beta chain was captured by sequencing in a study of blood T cell repertoires in COVID-19. This CDR3 has 15 residues. The germline V gene encodes CDR1 SGHTA and CDR2 FQGTGA. With V trimmed by 1 base and J by 9 bases, 3 bases remained unmatched. Clones were sequenced by immunoSEQ multiplex PCR, and TCRdb holds only the in-frame ones, with some missing. This sample has about 280,000 clones, with 70% to 90% found just once. The rearrangement uses TRBV7-3 and TRBJ1-6, with TRBD1 identical over 10 bases. The sequence came from a man younger than 30 with active or convalescent COVID-19. The material sequenced was peripheral blood. In nucleotides, the CDR3 is TGTGCCAGCAGCTTAAGCGGGACAGGGGTTTCACCCCTCCACTTT. Translated, it gives CASSLSGTGVSPLHF.